This TCR beta chain was sequenced during a study of T cells after yellow fever vaccination. 5'RACE template switching produced TCR cDNA carrying a universal primer site and UMIs. TCRdb reprocessed the 5' RACE reads with MiXCR, giving one entry per CDR3 protein. Here the sample spans 300,000 or so distinct CDR3 sequences, over 10% being singletons. Germline V gene lookup returns CDR1 SQVTM and CDR2 ANQGSEA. The CDR3 loop spans 14 amino acids. Trimming took 6 bases from V and 4 from J, leaving 16 bases between them. The J gene is TRBJ2-1, the V gene TRBV29-1; the D gene is possibly TRBD2 (5 bases). The source is a man between 25 and 39 years old who received the YFV17D yellow fever vaccine. Specimen: CD4+ T cells sorted from PBMCs, collected 45 days after the yellow fever booster vaccination. The CDR3 sequence is CSVKTGAGYNEQFF. Written as DNA, the CDR3 is TGCAGCGTCAAAACTGGCGCGGGTTACAATGAGCAGTTCTTC.